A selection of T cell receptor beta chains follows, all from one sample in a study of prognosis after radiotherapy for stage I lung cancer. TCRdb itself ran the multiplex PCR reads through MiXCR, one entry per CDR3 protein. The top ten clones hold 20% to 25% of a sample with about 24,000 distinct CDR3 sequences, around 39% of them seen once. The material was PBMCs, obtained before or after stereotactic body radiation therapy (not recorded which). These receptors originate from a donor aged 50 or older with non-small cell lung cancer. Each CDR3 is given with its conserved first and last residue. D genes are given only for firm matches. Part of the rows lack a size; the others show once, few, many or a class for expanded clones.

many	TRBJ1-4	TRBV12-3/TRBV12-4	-	CASKSATTNEKLFF	TGTGCCAGCAAGTCGGCTACAACTAATGAAAAACTGTTTTTT
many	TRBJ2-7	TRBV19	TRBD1	CASSIRQGAYEQYF	TGTGCCAGTAGTATCAGACAGGGGGCCTACGAGCAGTACTTC
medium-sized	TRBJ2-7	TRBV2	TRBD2	CASSEWGTSGISYEQYF	TGTGCCAGCAGTGAATGGGGGACTAGCGGGATCTCCTACGAGCAGTACTTC
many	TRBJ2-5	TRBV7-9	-	CASSLVLLANQETQYF	TGTGCCAGCAGCTTAGTGCTGCTAGCGAACCAAGAGACCCAGTACTTC
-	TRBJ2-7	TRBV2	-	CASSRPSGEQYF	TGTGCCAGCAGTCGACCCTCGGGGGAGCAGTACTTC
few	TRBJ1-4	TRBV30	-	CAWRKKGGDEKLFF	TGTGCCTGGAGGAAAAAGGGGGGTGATGAAAAACTGTTTTTT
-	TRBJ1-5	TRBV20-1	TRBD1	CSAHPGGNSEQPQHF	TGCAGTGCCCACCCAGGGGGAAATAGCGAGCAGCCCCAGCATTTT
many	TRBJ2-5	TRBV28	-	CASSTPAGPGTQYF	TGTGCCAGCAGTACTCCTGCCGGCCCAGGGACCCAGTACTTC
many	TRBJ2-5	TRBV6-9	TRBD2	CASSYGAGAETQYF	TGTGCCAGCAGTTACGGTGCGGGAGCTGAGACCCAGTACTTC
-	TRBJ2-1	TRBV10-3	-	CAISHRECRGNEQFF	TGTGCCATCAGCCATCGGGAGTGCCGAGGCAATGAGCAGTTCTTC
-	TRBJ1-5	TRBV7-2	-	CASSLVPDRFREPQHF	TGTGCCAGCAGCTTAGTCCCCGACAGGTTCAGGGAGCCCCAGCATTTT
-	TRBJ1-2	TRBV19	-	CASSIGAYPNYGYTF	TGTGCCAGTAGTATAGGCGCATATCCCAACTATGGCTACACCTTC
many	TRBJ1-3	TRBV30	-	CAWKASGNTIYF	TGTGCCTGGAAGGCCTCTGGAAACACCATATATTTT
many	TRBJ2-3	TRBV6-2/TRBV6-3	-	CASSYSSASDTQYF	TGTGCCAGCAGTTACTCGAGCGCATCAGATACGCAGTATTTT
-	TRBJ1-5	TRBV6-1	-	CASIDGWSNQPQHF	TGTGCCAGCATCGACGGGTGGTCCAATCAGCCCCAGCATTTT